Each of the 6 T cell receptor beta chains below was sequenced from the same sample in a study of OX40 agonist ivuxolimab in advanced cancers. Method: immunoSEQ multiplex PCR; TCRdb's copy keeps in-frame clones and lacks some. The sample has about 45,000 clones, about 88% seen once. The starting material was CD4+ or CD8+ T cells sorted from blood, obtained in a trial of the OX40 agonist ivuxolimab. The receptors originated from an adult with an advanced solid tumor such as melanoma, head and neck, liver or kidney cancer.

The chain combines TRBV30 with TRBJ1-6; D remains ambiguous. Trimming removed 5 bases from V and 2 bases from J, with 7 bases in between. Per germline, CDR1 GTSNPN and CDR2 SVGIG (reference sequence). There are 13 residues in the CDR3. The CDR3 DNA sequence: TGTGCCTGGGTACCGACCTATAATTCACCCCTCCACTTT. It encodes CAWVPTYNSPLHF.

The gene calls are TRBV4-1 and TRBJ1-1; no clear D gene. Germline assignment: CDR1 MGHRA and CDR2 YSYEKL. The V gene lost 0 bases and the J gene lost 5 bases, with 13 bases spanning the gap. There are 15 residues in the CDR3. CDR3 amino acids: CASSQEISGVTEAFF. Written as DNA, the CDR3 is TGCGCCAGCAGCCAAGAGATCTCGGGCGTGACTGAAGCTTTCTTT.

The V call is TRBV5-1, the J call TRBJ1-2; 9 nucleotides match TRBD1. The CDR3 totals 17 residues. Germline CDR1 SGHRS, CDR2 YFSETQ. V dropped 7 bases and J dropped 4; count of bases not matched to a gene: 17. CDR3 bases: TGCGCCAGCTCTTCACAGGCGGCGGGACAGGGACGCTATGGCTACACCTTC. Translating it yields CASSSQAAGQGRYGYTF.

V and J are TRBV28 and TRBJ2-7, with D perhaps TRBD1 or TRBD2 (5 bases each). The CDR3 runs to 13 residues. Trimming took off 3 bases at V and 6 bases at J, with 12 bases between the two ends. Per the germline V gene, CDR1 is MDHEN and CDR2 is SYDVKM. Written as DNA, the CDR3 is TGTGCCAGCAGTTTTTGTGGGACGTGCGAGCAGTACTTC. This codes for CASSFCGTCEQYF.

This chain links TRBV21-1 with TRBJ2-3; the table's D call, TRBD1, has no DNA check behind it. TRBV21-1 is noted as a pseudogene. The length of the CDR3 is 17 residues. The CDR3 spells CASSKVGSFSSTDTQYF. CDR3 sequence (DNA): TGTGCCAGCAGCAAAGTTGGCAGTTTCTCTAGCACAGATACGCAGTATTTT.

This chain joins TRBV19 and TRBJ2-7, with TRBD1 matching over 11 bases. The germline V gene has CDR1 LNHDA and CDR2 SQIVND (reference sequence). The CDR3 is made up of 15 amino acids. Trimming took 7 bases from V and 5 from J; bases not matched to a gene: 10. Here the CDR3 reads CASTTGTGGLNEQYF. DNA for the CDR3: TGTGCCAGTACAACCGGGACAGGGGGTTTAAACGAGCAGTACTTC.